The 13 T cell receptor beta chains presented below share a single source sample, sequenced in a study of T cell responses to AZD1222 COVID-19 vaccine. The data were produced by immunoSEQ multiplex PCR, yet TCRdb's version contains in-frame clones alone and is incomplete. The sample includes nearly 90,000 clones, roughly 86% of them seen just once. Sequenced material: peripheral blood, taken on day 0 of AZD1222 vaccination. These receptors all stem from an adult in good health.

This rearrangement joins TRBV4-1 to TRBJ1-1; 7 bases line up with TRBD1. The V and J ends lost 6 bases and 1 base, in that order; junction bases with no gene match: 14. CDR1 is MGHRA, CDR2 YSYEKL, per germline. The length of the CDR3 is 17 residues. CDR3 amino acids: CASSLTFLRQGNTEAFF. The DNA of the CDR3 is TGCGCCAGCAGTTTAACCTTCTTGAGACAGGGGAACACTGAAGCTTTCTTT.

The chain recombines TRBV28 with TRBJ2-3; D is ambiguous. V was trimmed by 2 bases and J by 2 bases, leaving 17 bases between them. CDR1 and CDR2 (germline): MDHEN, SYDVKM. The CDR3 loop spans 17 amino acids. The CDR3 region has the DNA TGTGCCAGCAGTTTAGACCCTTTGGCGACATACACAGATACGCAGTATTTT. Amino acids: CASSLDPLATYTDTQYF.

This chain connects TRBV6-5 to TRBJ1-5; no firm D call. The CDR3 runs 13 residues. The V gene's germline CDR1 is MNHEY and CDR2 SVGAGI. Trimming removed 5 bases from V and 5 bases from J, with 10 bases in between. The CDR3 DNA reads TGTGCCAGCAGTCCCCCCACCGATCAGCCCCAGCATTTT. Translating gives CASSPPTDQPQHF.

The V and J genes are TRBV5-1 and TRBJ2-2; 11 positions agree with TRBD2. CDR1 and CDR2 from the germline V gene are SGHRS and YFSETQ. J gave up 4 bases and V 7 bases, and 6 bases lay outside the gene matches. The CDR3 has 15 residues. This CDR3 reads CASGLAGGFTGELFF. The CDR3 nucleotides are TGCGCCAGCGGCCTAGCGGGAGGCTTCACCGGGGAGCTGTTTTTT.

V is TRBV19 and J is TRBJ2-3; 14 bases align to TRBD2. Per germline, CDR1 LNHDA and CDR2 SQIVND (reference sequence). Trimming at V came to 3 bases and at J to 2 bases, leaving 4 bases not matched to a gene. This CDR3 comprises 17 residues. The CDR3 DNA is TGTGCCAGTAGTATCGGGGGACTAGCGGGAGCCACAGATACGCAGTATTTT. Protein sequence: CASSIGGLAGATDTQYF.

This chain joins TRBV3-1 (or the pseudogene TRBV3-2) and TRBJ2-1; D remains unclear. Germline assignment: CDR1 LGHDT and CDR2 YNNKEL (reference sequence). The CDR3 is made up of 12 amino acids. V was shortened by 10 bases and J by 6 bases, with 13 bases between the two germline ends. The CDR3 nucleotides read TGTGCCACAGCCTATTGGGGCAATGAGCAGTTCTTC. Translating it yields CATAYWGNEQFF.

V and J are TRBV24-1 and TRBJ2-2; 14 bases are shared with TRBD2. Trimming cost V 3 bases and J 6 bases; bases outside gene matches: 8. The CDR3 has 18 residues. Germline V CDR1 and CDR2: KGHDR, SFDVKD. CDR3 sequence: CATSDAVGLAGVPGELFF. The CDR3 region has the DNA TGTGCCACCAGTGATGCCGTGGGACTAGCGGGAGTACCCGGGGAGCTGTTTTTT.

V gene TRBV27 combines with J gene TRBJ1-6, with D maybe TRBD1 (6 bases). Trimming removed 6 bases from V and 15 bases from J, with 18 bases in between. The CDR3 has 13 amino acids. Germline CDR1 reads MNHEY; CDR2 reads SMNVEV (reference sequence). CDR3 loop: CASSTTGTTLLHF. The CDR3 DNA is TGTGCCAGCAGCACAACCGGGACAACACTCCTCCACTTT.

The rearrangement links TRBV29-1 to TRBJ1-3; D not resolved. Germline V gene sequence: CDR1 SQVTM, CDR2 ANQGSEA. This CDR3 has 14 residues. V was trimmed by 5 bases and J by 0 bases, leaving 11 bases between them. CDR3 amino acids: CSVSGSHSGNTIYF. The CDR3 coding sequence is TGCAGCGTTTCAGGTAGTCACTCTGGAAACACCATATATTTT.

The chain recombines TRBV27 with TRBJ2-7, with D possibly being TRBD2 (6 bases). Germline lookup yields CDR1 MNHEY and CDR2 SMNVEV (reference sequence). V shed 5 bases and J shed 0 bases, with 20 bases lying between them. There are 17 residues in the CDR3. The DNA for the CDR3 is TGTGCCAGCAGTCCGCCCCCCGGGACTTCTAACTCCTACGAGCAGTACTTC. Translation gives CASSPPPGTSNSYEQYF.

The chain joins TRBV11-2 to TRBJ2-7; D perhaps matches TRBD2 (5 bases). CDR3 size: 17 residues. Trimming cost V 4 bases and J 3 bases, with 22 bases left between them. Per germline, CDR1 SGHAT and CDR2 FQNNGV. CDR3 nucleotides: TGTGCCAGCAGCTCTTTTAGCGTAAGACGAAAACACTACGAGCAGTACTTC. This sequence encodes CASSSFSVRRKHYEQYF.

V gene TRBV6-4 combines with J gene TRBJ2-3, with a possible D match to TRBD2 (5 bases). Looked up from germline, CDR1 is MRHNA and CDR2 is SNTAGT. This CDR3 is 14 amino acids long. Trimming cost V 4 bases and J 3 bases, with 11 bases left between them. Here the CDR3 reads CASSVRGGTDTQYF. The CDR3 coding sequence is TGTGCCAGCAGTGTCCGGGGTGGAACAGATACGCAGTATTTT.

The chain employs TRBV2 and TRBJ2-2, with 11 nucleotides matching TRBD2. This CDR3 region has 15 residues. Trimming took 5 bases from V and 7 from J; bases not matched to a gene: 6. Germline assignment: CDR1 SNHLY and CDR2 FYNNEI. CDR3 sequence reads: CASSKTSGKGGELFF. The CDR3 DNA reads TGTGCCAGCAGTAAGACTAGCGGGAAGGGCGGGGAGCTGTTTTTT. Using reference TRBV2 and TRBJ2-2 for the parts outside the CDR3, the full variable domain is EPEVTQTPSHQVTQMGQEVILRCVPISNHLYFYWYRQILGQKVEFLVSFYNNEISEKSEIFDDQFSVERPDGSNFTLKIRSTKLEDSAMYFCASSKTSGKGGELFFGEGSRLTVL.